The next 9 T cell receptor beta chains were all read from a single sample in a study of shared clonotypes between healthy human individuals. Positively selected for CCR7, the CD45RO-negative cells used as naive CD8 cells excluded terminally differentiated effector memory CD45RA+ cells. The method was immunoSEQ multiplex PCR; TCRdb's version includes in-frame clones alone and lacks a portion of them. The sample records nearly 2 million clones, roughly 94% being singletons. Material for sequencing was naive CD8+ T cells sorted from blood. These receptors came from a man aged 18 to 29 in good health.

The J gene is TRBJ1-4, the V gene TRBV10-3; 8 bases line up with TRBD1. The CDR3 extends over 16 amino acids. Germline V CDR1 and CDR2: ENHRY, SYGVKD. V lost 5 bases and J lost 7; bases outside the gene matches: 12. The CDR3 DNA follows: TGTGCCATCAGTAGTGAAACAGGGGGAGGGAGTGAAAAACTGTTTTTT. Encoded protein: CAISSETGGGSEKLFF.

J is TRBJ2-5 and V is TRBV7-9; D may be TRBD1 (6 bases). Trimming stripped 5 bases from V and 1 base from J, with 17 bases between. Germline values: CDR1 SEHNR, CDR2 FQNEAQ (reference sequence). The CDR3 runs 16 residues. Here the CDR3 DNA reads TGTGCCAGCAGCCCTATCAGGGGCGTAGGCCAAGAGACCCAGTACTTC. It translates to CASSPIRGVGQETQYF.

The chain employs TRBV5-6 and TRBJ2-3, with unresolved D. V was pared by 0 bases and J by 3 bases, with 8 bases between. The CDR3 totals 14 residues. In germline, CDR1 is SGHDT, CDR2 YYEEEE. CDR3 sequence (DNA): TGTGCCAGCAGCTTGGATGGCGAGACAGATACGCAGTATTTT. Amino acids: CASSLDGETDTQYF.

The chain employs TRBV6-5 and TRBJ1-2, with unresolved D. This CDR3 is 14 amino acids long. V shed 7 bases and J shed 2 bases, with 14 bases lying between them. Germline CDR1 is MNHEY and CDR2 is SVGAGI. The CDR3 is CASTPKAANYGYTF. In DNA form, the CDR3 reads TGTGCCAGCACCCCGAAGGCGGCGAACTATGGCTACACCTTC.

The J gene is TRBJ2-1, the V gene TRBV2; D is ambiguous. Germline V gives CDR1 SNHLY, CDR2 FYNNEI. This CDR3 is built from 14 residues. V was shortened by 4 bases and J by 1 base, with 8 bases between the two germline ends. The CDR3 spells CASSAWDSYNEQFF. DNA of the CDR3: TGTGCCAGCAGTGCGTGGGATTCCTACAATGAGCAGTTCTTC.

The CDR3: CASSLTRAYEQYF. The CDR3 region has the DNA TGTGCCAGCAGCTTAACCAGGGCCTACGAGCAGTACTTC. The chain has TRBV7-2 and TRBJ2-7; a possible D gene is TRBD1 (5 bases). This CDR3 is built from 13 residues. Germline assignment: CDR1 SGHTA and CDR2 FQGNSA. Trimming stripped 2 bases from V and 2 bases from J, with 7 bases between.

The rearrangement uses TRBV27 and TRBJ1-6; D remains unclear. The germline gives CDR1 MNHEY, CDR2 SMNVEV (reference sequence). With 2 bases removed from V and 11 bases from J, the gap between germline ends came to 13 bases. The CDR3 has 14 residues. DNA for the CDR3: TGTGCCAGCAGTTTAGTAGGGTCAAGGGCACCCCTCCACTTT. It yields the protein CASSLVGSRAPLHF.

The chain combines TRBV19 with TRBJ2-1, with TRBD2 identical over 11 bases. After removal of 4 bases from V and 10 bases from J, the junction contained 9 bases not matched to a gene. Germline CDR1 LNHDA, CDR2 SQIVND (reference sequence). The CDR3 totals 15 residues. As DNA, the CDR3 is TGTGCCAGTAGTACCTTAGCGGGAGGGCCTCGAGAGCAGTTCTTC. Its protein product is CASSTLAGGPREQFF.

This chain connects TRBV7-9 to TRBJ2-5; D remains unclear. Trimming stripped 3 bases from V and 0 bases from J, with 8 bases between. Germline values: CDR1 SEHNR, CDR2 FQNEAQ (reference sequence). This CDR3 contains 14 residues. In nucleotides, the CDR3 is TGTGCCAGCAGCTTGAAAGCAAACCAAGAGACCCAGTACTTC. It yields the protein CASSLKANQETQYF. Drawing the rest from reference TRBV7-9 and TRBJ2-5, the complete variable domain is DTGVSQNPRHKITKRGQNVTFRCDPISEHNRLYWYRQTLGQGPEFLTYFQNEAQLEKSRLLSDRFSAERPKGSFSTLEIQRTEQGDSAMYLCASSLKANQETQYFGPGTRLLVL.